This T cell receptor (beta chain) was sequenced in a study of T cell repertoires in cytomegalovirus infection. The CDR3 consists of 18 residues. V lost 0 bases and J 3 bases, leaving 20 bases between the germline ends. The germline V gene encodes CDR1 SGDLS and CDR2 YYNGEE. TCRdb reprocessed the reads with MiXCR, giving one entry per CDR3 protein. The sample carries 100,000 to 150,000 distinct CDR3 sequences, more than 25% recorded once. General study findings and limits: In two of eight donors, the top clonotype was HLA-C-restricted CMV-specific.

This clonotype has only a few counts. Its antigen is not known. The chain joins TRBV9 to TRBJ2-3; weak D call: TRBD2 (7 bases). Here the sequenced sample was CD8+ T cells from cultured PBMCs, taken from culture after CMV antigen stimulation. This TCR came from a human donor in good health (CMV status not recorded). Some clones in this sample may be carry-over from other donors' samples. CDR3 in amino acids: CASSVAVLPGGGTDTQYF. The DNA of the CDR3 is TGTGCCAGCAGCGTAGCTGTACTCCCGGGGGGCGGGACAGATACGCAGTATTTT.